This TCR beta chain was found in a study of spatial heterogeneity in lung cancer (dated by TCRdb to about 2019). For the study in its entirety: Beta-chain transcripts were consistently detected in greater numbers than alpha-chain transcripts, which likely reflects a higher abundance of beta-chain transcripts. TCR repertoire features were related to nonsynonymous mutation counts determined by whole-exome sequencing of tumor tissue. Both alpha and beta chains were TCR-sequenced in 210 or so tumor regions, 64 matched nontumor lung samples and more than 50 PBMC samples obtained at surgery. The study quantitatively compared TCR alpha and beta repertoires across multiple tumor regions, matched nontumor lung and blood in non-small cell lung cancer. In the raw uncorrected reads, each unique combination of TCR and UMI appeared on average more than ten times. In tumor regions, TCR transcript counts showed a strong correlation with a T cell transcriptional module score derived from matched bulk RNA-seq.

The sample's time point, from its label and the paper: sample taken at primary tumor resection. Donors were some 70 patients with early-stage, untreated non-small cell lung cancer from the lung TRACERx cohort. For TCR sequencing, whole RNA was extracted from tumor and nontumor lung tissue, or from cryopreserved PBMC samples, and no cell sorting was done. Only patients with enough RNA available from two or more tumor regions were chosen for TCR sequencing. Before being selected, tumor and adjacent nontumor lung specimens were reviewed by a lung pathologist. The library was prepared using 5' RACE. Sequenced using a NextSeq 500. In the TCR library protocol, a unique molecular identifier was attached to each TCR cDNA molecule so that PCR and sequencing errors could be corrected. Concerning the study's data processing: TCR identification, UMI-based error correction and CDR3 extraction were all carried out with Decombinator tools. TCRs above a frequency of 2 per 1,000, corresponding to the top 1% of the tumor frequency distribution, were defined as expanded. Expanded tumor TCRs were classed as regional if statistically deemed absent (corrected P<0.05) from at least one tumor region, otherwise ubiquitous. Renyi diversity was computed with the R vegan package after each repertoire had been subsampled 100 times to 5,000 TCRs. CDR3 similarity networks were built from amino acid triplet string-kernel similarity, with CDR3s being connected when pairwise similarity was above 0.82. Using fastp at Q25 and MiXCR, TCRdb reprocessed the public reads and kept productive beta chains. Every distinct CDR3 protein forms one entry, paired with its most common genes and DNA. The V and J calls here are based on TCRdb, not the publication. The sample table shows about 5,600 distinct CDR3 sequences, and around 7.3% are seen once. 25% to 30% of the sample rests with the top ten.

This clonotype was observed at least ten times. Its antigen target is currently unknown. No quality values exist for individual bases; no much larger clone is one base distant. Beyond this particular receptor, the publication reports: The count of ubiquitous expanded TCRs correlated with the count of ubiquitous nonsynonymous mutations, and the count of regional expanded TCRs correlated with the count of regional nonsynonymous mutations. Confirming at a functional level the hypothesis that regional TCRs recognize regional mutations was considered to require additional single-cell paired TCR alpha and beta sequencing. The tumor nonsynonymous mutation count correlated with the number of expanded alpha and beta TCRs within the tumor. Estimated TCR-seq coverage of tumor T cells was only about 7.4% for alpha chains and 12% to 15% for beta chains.

This sequence was found in a female donor with early-stage non-small cell lung cancer. The starting material was lung tumor tissue, obtained at surgery.

The nucleotide sequence is given as TGTGCCAGCAGTCCCACGCAACCGGGATTCAATTCACCCCTCCACTTT. The translation is CASSPTQPGFNSPLHF. The chain joins TRBV6-6 to TRBJ1-6; no D segment can be confidently identified. From its cysteine to its phenylalanine, the CDR3 spans 16 amino acids. Here the CDR3 DNA is all that survives: 48 bases in frame from base 1. Between the V and J ends, shortened by 5 bases and 7 bases respectively, the junction contains 18 bases. For CDR1 and CDR2, the germline V gene (reference sequence) lists MNHNY and SVGAGI.